Below are 6 T cell receptor beta chains sequenced from a single sample in a study of PD-1 blockade in classical Hodgkin lymphoma. This table comes from immunoSEQ multiplex PCR, and its TCRdb copy is limited to in-frame clones, with some not included. The repertoire holds over 13,000 clones, about 73% seen once, with about a quarter in the top ten. All trial patients relapsed after autologous stem cell transplantation. The source material was peripheral blood mononuclear cells (PBMCs), sampled before the second cycle of nivolumab. Receptors were obtained from a human donor with classical Hodgkin lymphoma.

The rearrangement joins TRBV7-2 to TRBJ2-1; D might be TRBD1 (5 bases). The length of the CDR3 is 15 residues. CDR1 is SGHTA, CDR2 FQGNSA, per germline. Trimming pared 2 bases from V and 1 base from J, leaving 9 bases between. As DNA, the CDR3 is TGTGCCAGCAGCTTACAGCAGGGTTCCTACAATGAGCAGTTCTTC. Its translation is CASSLQQGSYNEQFF.

The chain recombines TRBV28 with TRBJ1-5, with D maybe TRBD1 (6 bases). This CDR3 contains 15 residues. Germline loops: CDR1 MDHEN, CDR2 SYDVKM. The ends were cut back, 5 bases at V and 7 bases at J, with 18 bases in the middle. CDR3 DNA sequence: TGTGCCAGCAGTCCCCCGGGGGGGCTTCGACAGCCCCAGCATTTT. The encoded protein is CASSPPGGLRQPQHF.

The CDR3 loop reads CASSIGDGADTQYF. The CDR3 nucleotides read TGTGCCAGTAGTATAGGGGACGGCGCAGATACGCAGTATTTT. The chain employs TRBV19 and TRBJ2-3; D could derive from TRBD1 or TRBD2 (5 bases each). Germline-derived CDR1 and CDR2 are LNHDA and SQIVND (reference sequence). This CDR3 contains 14 residues. V was cut by 1 base and J by 4 bases, with 9 bases left in between.

CDR3 in DNA: TGTGCCAGCAGCTTAGCCTGGTCGGCGGAAGCTTTCTTT. Residues: CASSLAWSAEAFF. V gene TRBV7-2 combines with J gene TRBJ1-1; no reliable D call. Looked up from germline, CDR1 is SGHTA and CDR2 is FQGNSA. The V and J ends lost 0 bases and 8 bases respectively, with 10 bases between them. The CDR3 loop spans 13 amino acids.

V is TRBV5-1 and J is TRBJ2-5; perhaps D is TRBD1 or TRBD2 (5 bases each). V lost 4 bases and J 2 bases, leaving 15 bases between the germline ends. The CDR3 has 15 amino acids. Germline V lookup: CDR1 SGHRS, CDR2 YFSETQ. The CDR3 DNA reads as TGCGCCAGCAGCATTTCGGGACGGGGTCAAGAGACCCAGTACTTC. It encodes CASSISGRGQETQYF. The full variable domain, its missing parts supplied by reference TRBV5-1 and TRBJ2-5, is KAGVTQTPRYLIKTRGQQVTLSCSPISGHRSVSWYQQTPGQGLQFLFEYFSETQRNKGNFPGRFSGRQFSNSRSEMNVSTLELGDSALYLCASSISGRGQETQYFGPGTRLLVL.

The CDR3 DNA sequence: TGTGCCACCGGGACAGGGTATTCCTATGGCTACACCTTC. Its translation is CATGTGYSYGYTF. V usage is TRBV6-5 and J usage is TRBJ1-2; 9 bases fit TRBD1. V gave up 10 bases and J gave up 4 bases; unmatched junction bases: 7. CDR1 MNHEY and CDR2 SVGAGI come from the germline V gene. The CDR3 length is 13 residues.